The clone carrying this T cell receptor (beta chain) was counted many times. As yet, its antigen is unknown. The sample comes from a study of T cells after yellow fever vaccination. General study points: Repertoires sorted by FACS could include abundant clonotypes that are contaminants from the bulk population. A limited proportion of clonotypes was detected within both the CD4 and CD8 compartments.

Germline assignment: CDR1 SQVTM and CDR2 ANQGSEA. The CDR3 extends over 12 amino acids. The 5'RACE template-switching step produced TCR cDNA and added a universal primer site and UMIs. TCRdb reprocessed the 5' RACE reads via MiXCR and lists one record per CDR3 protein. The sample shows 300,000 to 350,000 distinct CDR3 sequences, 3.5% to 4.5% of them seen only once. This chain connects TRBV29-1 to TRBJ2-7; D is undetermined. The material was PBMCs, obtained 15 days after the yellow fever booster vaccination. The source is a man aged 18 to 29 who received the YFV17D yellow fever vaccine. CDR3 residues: CSVEDGSYEQYV. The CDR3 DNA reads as TGCAGCGTCGAAGACGGTTCCTACGAGCAGTACGTC.